The present T cell receptor (beta chain) was sequenced within a study of cytomegalovirus exposure and HLA in healthy donors. Background on the study: An analysis done earlier identified more than 100 million unique TCR beta sequences from about 179 million T cells. Study-wide findings and caveats: For TCR beta chains, V- and J-gene trimming was later linked to a missense DCLRE1C variant. Most subjects had HLA-A and HLA-B alleles reportedly predicted accurately by TCR beta sequences.

As regards this clone: Its antigen is unknown.

The CDR3 consists of 17 residues. Germline V gene data show CDR1 as MGHRA and CDR2 as YSYEKL. Trimming took off 0 bases at V and 0 bases at J, with 9 bases between the two ends. 13 Jbeta primers and 60 Vbeta primers were used for the PCR. Sequencing was performed with immunoSEQ multiplex PCR; in TCRdb, only in-frame clones are kept and a portion is missing. Its table lists 150,000 to 200,000 clones. The receptor comes from a man aged 25-40 years in good health and CMV-seronegative. Sequencing was performed on PBMCs. The chain has TRBV4-1 and TRBJ2-6, with D hard to call. The CDR3 protein is CASSQEHSSSGANVLTF. Written as DNA, the CDR3 is TGCGCCAGCAGCCAAGAGCACAGCAGCTCTGGGGCCAACGTCCTGACTTTC.